The 8 T cell receptor beta chains below were found in one sample sequenced in a study of blood T cell repertoires in COVID-19. Produced via immunoSEQ multiplex PCR; TCRdb's table is partial and in-frame only. In the table there are 250,000 to 300,000 clones, around 84% of which are singletons. The sequenced sample consisted of PBMCs or T cells enriched from blood (not recorded which). Source of these receptors: a woman aged 45-65 years who had been exposed to COVID-19.

V gene TRBV7-9 combines with J gene TRBJ1-1; no firm D call. This CDR3 has 16 amino acids. V lost 4 bases and J 3 bases, leaving 18 bases between the germline ends. Germline values: CDR1 SEHNR, CDR2 FQNEAQ (reference sequence). The CDR3 DNA reads TGTGCCAGCAGCTCAGACTCTTTCGTTGTGGACACTGAAGCTTTCTTT. This encodes CASSSDSFVVDTEAFF.

The chain is built from TRBV19 and TRBJ1-5; 10 nucleotides align to TRBD1. Germline V lookup: CDR1 LNHDA, CDR2 SQIVND (reference sequence). This CDR3 region has 18 residues. V was clipped by 4 bases and J by 4 bases; unmatched bases: 13. DNA for the CDR3: TGTGCCAGTAGTACCGTATTTCCGGGACAGGGGATGAATCAGCCCCAGCATTTT. This encodes CASSTVFPGQGMNQPQHF.

V is TRBV23-1 and J is TRBJ1-5, with D tentatively TRBD1 (5 bases). TRBV23-1 is treated as an ORF (open reading frame) with a function not yet certain. Trimming cost V 0 bases and J 8 bases, with 8 bases left between them. The length of the CDR3 is 13 residues. The CDR3 bases are TGCGCCAGCAGTCAATCGAAGGGGAAGCCCCAGCATTTT. Residues: CASSQSKGKPQHF.

The chain joins TRBV5-1 to TRBJ2-7, with D possibly being TRBD2 (5 bases). V lost 0 bases and J 0 bases, leaving 10 bases between the germline ends. This CDR3 region has 15 residues. Looked up from germline, CDR1 is SGHRS and CDR2 is YFSETQ. CDR3 sequence (DNA): TGCGCCAGCAGCTTGGGACCGAGGGTCTCCTACGAGCAGTACTTC. Protein: CASSLGPRVSYEQYF. Full variable domain (rest looked up from reference TRBV5-1 and TRBJ2-7): KAGVTQTPRYLIKTRGQQVTLSCSPISGHRSVSWYQQTPGQGLQFLFEYFSETQRNKGNFPGRFSGRQFSNSRSEMNVSTLELGDSALYLCASSLGPRVSYEQYFGPGTRLTVT.

The V and J genes are TRBV9 and TRBJ1-3; D call uncertain. Germline loops: CDR1 SGDLS, CDR2 YYNGEE. The V and J ends lost 0 bases and 1 base respectively, with 11 bases between them. This CDR3 is 16 amino acids long. The CDR3 coding sequence is TGTGCCAGCAGCGTAGACCCCCAGGTATCTGGAAACACCATATATTTT. Protein: CASSVDPQVSGNTIYF.

V and J are TRBV21-1 and TRBJ1-5; TRBD1 was called by the table and not checked on the DNA. TRBV21-1 is recorded as a pseudogene. The CDR3 sequence is 14 residues long. CDR3 sequence (DNA): TGTGCCAGCAGCAAGTATACAGGCAATCAGCCCCAGCATTTT. Amino acids: CASSKYTGNQPQHF.

V and J are TRBV11-1 and TRBJ1-2; possibly TRBD1 for D (6 bases). This CDR3 has 14 residues. Germline loops: CDR1 SGHAT, CDR2 FQDESV (reference sequence). V was pared by 5 bases and J by 5 bases, with 15 bases between. This chain's CDR3 is CASSASGGAYGYTF. The CDR3 bases are TGTGCCAGCAGCGCCTCGGGGGGGGCGTATGGCTACACCTTC.

The CDR3 is CASSGVSVGNQPQHF. CDR3 nucleotide sequence: TGTGCCAGTTCAGGGGTCTCGGTAGGCAATCAGCCCCAGCATTTT. The chain recombines TRBV19 with TRBJ1-5, with D possibly being TRBD1 (6 bases). Trimming took off 8 bases at V and 2 bases at J, with 16 bases between the two ends. This CDR3 region has 15 residues. The germline V gene has CDR1 LNHDA and CDR2 SQIVND (reference sequence).